A single sample is the source of the 2 T cell receptor beta chains below, sequenced in a study of T cells after yellow fever vaccination. TCRdb itself ran the 5' RACE reads through MiXCR, one entry per CDR3 protein. The table lists hundreds of thousands of distinct CDR3 sequences, around 20% of them singletons. Sequencing used PBMCs, obtained before the yellow fever booster vaccination. These receptor sequences come from a man younger than 35 who received the YFV17D yellow fever vaccine.

This chain links TRBV10-3 with TRBJ2-5; 7 bases map to TRBD2. The trim removed 0 bases at V and 3 bases at J, leaving 13 bases unmatched. The CDR3 length is 18 residues. Germline V gene lookup returns CDR1 ENHRY and CDR2 SYGVKD. In DNA, the CDR3 is TGTGCCATCAGTGAGTCGATGTGGGGGGGAAAATTAGAAGAGACCCAGTACTTC. Translating gives CAISESMWGGKLEETQYF.

The chain joins TRBV9 to TRBJ1-6; D remains unclear. V was shortened by 2 bases and J by 7 bases, with 7 bases between the two germline ends. This CDR3 is 13 amino acids long. Germline V lookup: CDR1 SGDLS, CDR2 YYNGEE. This CDR3 reads CASSVERNSPLHF. CDR3 nucleotides: TGTGCCAGCAGCGTCGAGAGAAATTCACCCCTCCACTTT.